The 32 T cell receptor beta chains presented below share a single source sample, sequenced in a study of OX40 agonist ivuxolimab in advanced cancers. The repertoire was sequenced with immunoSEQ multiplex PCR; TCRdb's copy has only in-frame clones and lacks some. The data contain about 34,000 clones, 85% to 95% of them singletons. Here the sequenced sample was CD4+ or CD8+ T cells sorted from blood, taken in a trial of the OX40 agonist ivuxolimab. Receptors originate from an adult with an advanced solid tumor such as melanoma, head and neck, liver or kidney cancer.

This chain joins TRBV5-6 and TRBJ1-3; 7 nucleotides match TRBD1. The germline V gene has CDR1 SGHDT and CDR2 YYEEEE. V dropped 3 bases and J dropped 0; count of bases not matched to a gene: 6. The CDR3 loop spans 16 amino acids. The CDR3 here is CASSSQGPLSGNTIYF. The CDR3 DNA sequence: TGTGCCAGCAGCTCACAGGGGCCCCTCTCTGGAAACACCATATATTTT.

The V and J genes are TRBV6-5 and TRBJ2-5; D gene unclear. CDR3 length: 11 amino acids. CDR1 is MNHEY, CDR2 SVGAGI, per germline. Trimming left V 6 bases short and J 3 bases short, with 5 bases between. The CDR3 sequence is CASRQEETQYF. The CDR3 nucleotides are TGTGCCAGCAGACAAGAAGAGACCCAGTACTTC.

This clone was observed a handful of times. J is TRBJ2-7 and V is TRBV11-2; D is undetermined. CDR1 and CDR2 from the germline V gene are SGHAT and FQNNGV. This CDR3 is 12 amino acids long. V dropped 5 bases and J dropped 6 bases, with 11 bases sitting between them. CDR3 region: CASSPQLGEQYF. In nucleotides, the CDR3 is TGTGCCAGCAGCCCCCAGCTGGGCGAGCAGTACTTC.

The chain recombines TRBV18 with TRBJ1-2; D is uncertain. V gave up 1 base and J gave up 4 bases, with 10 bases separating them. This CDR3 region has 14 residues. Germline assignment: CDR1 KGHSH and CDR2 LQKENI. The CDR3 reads CASSPLGSSYGYTF. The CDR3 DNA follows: TGTGCCAGCTCACCACTAGGGTCTTCCTATGGCTACACCTTC.

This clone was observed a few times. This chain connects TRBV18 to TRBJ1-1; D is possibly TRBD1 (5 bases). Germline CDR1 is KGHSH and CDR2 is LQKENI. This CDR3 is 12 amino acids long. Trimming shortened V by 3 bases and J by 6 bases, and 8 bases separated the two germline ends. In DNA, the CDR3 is TGTGCCAGCTCACCCGGGGACTCTGAAGCTTTCTTT. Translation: CASSPGDSEAFF.

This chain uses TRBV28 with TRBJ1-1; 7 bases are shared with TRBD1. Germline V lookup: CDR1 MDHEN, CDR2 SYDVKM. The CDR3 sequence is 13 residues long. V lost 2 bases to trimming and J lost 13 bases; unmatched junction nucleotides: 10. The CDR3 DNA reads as TGTGCCAGCAGTTTAGCTGACAGGGTGGCTCTTTTCTTT. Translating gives CASSLADRVALFF.

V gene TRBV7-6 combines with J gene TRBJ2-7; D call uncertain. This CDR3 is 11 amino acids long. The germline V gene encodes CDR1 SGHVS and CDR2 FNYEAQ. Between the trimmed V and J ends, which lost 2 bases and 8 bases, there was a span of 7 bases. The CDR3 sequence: CASSLLAKQYF. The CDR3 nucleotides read TGTGCCAGCAGCTTATTAGCAAAGCAGTACTTC.

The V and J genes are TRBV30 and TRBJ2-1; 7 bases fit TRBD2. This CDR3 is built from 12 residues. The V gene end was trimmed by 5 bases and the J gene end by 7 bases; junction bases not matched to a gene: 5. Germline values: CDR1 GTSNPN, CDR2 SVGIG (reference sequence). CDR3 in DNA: TGTGCCTGGGGCGGGAGTAGGAATGAGCAGTTCTTC. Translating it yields CAWGGSRNEQFF.

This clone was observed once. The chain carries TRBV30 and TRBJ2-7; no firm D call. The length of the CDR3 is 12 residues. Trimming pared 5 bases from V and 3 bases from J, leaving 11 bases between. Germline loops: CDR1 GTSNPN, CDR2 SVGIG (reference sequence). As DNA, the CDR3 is TGTGCCTGGGCCGGGTCTAGCTACGAGCAGTACTTC. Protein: CAWAGSSYEQYF.

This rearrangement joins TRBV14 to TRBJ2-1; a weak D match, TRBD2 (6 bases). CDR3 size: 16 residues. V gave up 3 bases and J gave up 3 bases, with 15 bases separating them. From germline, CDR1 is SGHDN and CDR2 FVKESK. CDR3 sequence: CASSHGAGLGYNEQFF. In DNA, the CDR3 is TGTGCCAGCAGCCACGGAGCGGGCTTGGGCTACAATGAGCAGTTCTTC.

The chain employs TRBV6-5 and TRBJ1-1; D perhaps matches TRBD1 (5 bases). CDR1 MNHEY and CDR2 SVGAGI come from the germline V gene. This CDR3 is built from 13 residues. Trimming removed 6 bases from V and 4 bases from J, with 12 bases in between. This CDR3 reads CASSGGRGTEAFF. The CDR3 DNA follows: TGTGCCAGCAGCGGGGGAAGAGGCACTGAAGCTTTCTTT.

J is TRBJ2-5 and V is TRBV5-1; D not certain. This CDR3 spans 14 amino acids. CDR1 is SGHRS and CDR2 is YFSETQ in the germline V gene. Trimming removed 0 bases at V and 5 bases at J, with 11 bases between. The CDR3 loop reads CASSLGSGGETQYF. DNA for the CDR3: TGCGCCAGCAGCTTGGGCTCCGGTGGCGAGACCCAGTACTTC.

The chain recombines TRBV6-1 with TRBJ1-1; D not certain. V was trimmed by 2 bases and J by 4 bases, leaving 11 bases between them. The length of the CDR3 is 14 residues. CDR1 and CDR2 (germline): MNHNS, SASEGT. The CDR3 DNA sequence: TGTGCCAGCAGTGAATCAGGTTGGGGCACTGAAGCTTTCTTT. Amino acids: CASSESGWGTEAFF.

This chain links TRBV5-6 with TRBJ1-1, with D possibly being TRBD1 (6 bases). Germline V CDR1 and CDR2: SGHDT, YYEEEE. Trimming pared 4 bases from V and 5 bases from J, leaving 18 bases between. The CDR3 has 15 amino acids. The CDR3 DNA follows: TGTGCCAGCAGCCCATACGAAGACAGGACGACTGAAGCTTTCTTT. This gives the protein CASSPYEDRTTEAFF.

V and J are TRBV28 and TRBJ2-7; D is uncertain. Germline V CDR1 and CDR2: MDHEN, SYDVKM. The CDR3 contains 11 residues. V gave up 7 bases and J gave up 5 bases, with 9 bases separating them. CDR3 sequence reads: CASTKFDEQYF. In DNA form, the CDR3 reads TGTGCCAGCACGAAGTTCGACGAGCAGTACTTC.

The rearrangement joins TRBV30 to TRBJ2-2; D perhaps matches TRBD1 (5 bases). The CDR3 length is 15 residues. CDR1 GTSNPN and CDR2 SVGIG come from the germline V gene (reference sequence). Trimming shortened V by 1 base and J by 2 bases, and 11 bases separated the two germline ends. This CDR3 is CAWSGTRANTGELFF. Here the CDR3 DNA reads TGTGCCTGGAGTGGGACAAGGGCCAACACCGGGGAGCTGTTTTTT.

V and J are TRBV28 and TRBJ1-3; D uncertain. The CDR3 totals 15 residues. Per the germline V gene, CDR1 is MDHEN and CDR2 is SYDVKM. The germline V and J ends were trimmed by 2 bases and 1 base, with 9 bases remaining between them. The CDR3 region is CASSLQGHSGNTIYF. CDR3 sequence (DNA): TGTGCCAGCAGTTTACAAGGGCATTCTGGAAACACCATATATTTT. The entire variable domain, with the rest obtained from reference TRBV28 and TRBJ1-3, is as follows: DVKVTQSSRYLVKRTGEKVFLECVQDMDHENMFWYRQDPGLGLRLIYFSYDVKMKEKGDIPEGYSVSREKKERFSLILESASTNQTSMYLCASSLQGHSGNTIYFGEGSWLTVV.

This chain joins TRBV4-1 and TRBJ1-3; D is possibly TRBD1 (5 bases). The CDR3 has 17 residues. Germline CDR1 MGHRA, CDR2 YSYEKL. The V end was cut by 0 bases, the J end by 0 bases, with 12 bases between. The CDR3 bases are TGCGCCAGCAGCCAAGAGTGGGGGGAGAGCTCTGGAAACACCATATATTTT. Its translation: CASSQEWGESSGNTIYF.

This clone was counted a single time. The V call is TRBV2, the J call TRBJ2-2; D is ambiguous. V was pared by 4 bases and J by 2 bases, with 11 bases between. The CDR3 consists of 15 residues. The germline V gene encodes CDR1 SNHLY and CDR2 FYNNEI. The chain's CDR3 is CASSVHRPNTGELFF. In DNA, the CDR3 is TGTGCCAGCAGTGTTCACAGACCTAACACCGGGGAGCTGTTTTTT.

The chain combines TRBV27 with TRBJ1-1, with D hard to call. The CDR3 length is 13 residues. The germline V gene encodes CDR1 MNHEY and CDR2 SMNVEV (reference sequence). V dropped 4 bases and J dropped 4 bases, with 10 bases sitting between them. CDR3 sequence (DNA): TGTGCCAGCAGTTCTGGACTGGCCACTGAAGCTTTCTTT. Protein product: CASSSGLATEAFF.

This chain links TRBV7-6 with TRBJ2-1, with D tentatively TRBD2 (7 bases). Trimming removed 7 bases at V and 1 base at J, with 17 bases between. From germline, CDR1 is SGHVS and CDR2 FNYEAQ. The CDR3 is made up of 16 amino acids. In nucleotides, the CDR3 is TGTGCCAGCACCCGGCGGGGGCCGGGGTCCTACAATGAGCAGTTCTTC. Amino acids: CASTRRGPGSYNEQFF.

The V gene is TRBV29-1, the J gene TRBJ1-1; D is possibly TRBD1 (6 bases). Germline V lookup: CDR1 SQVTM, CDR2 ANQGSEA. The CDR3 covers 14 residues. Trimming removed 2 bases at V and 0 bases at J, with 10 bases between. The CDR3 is CSVELQGLNTEAFF. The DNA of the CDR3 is TGCAGCGTTGAACTACAGGGATTGAACACTGAAGCTTTCTTT.

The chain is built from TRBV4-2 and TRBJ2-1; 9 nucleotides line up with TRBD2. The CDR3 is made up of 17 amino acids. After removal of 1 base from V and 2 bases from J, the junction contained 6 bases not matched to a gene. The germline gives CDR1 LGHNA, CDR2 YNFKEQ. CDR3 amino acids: CASSQGERGAAYNEQFF. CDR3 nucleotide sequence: TGTGCCAGCAGCCAAGGAGAGCGGGGGGCGGCCTACAATGAGCAGTTCTTC.

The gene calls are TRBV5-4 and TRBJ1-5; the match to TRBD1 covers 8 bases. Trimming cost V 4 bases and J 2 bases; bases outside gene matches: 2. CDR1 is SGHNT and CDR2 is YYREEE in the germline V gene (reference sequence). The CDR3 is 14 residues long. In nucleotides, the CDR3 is TGTGCCAGCAGCACAGGGGGAGGCAATCAGCCCCAGCATTTT. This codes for CASSTGGGNQPQHF.

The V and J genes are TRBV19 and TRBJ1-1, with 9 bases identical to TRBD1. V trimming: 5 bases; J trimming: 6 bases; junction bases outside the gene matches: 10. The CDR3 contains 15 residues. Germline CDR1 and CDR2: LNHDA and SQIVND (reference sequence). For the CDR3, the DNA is TGTGCCAGTAGTCCCGGACAGGGGCAAAGGGCTGAAGCTTTCTTT. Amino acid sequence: CASSPGQGQRAEAFF.

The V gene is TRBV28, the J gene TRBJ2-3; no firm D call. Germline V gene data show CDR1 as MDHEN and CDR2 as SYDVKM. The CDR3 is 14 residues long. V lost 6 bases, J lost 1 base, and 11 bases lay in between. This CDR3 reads CASREYRGTDTQYF. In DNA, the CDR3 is TGTGCCAGCAGGGAATACCGGGGCACAGATACGCAGTATTTT.

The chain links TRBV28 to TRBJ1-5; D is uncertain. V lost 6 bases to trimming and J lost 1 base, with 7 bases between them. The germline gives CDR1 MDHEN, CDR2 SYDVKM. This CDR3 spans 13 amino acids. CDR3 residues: CASRVSSNQPQHF. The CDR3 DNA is TGTGCCAGCAGGGTCTCGAGCAATCAGCCCCAGCATTTT.

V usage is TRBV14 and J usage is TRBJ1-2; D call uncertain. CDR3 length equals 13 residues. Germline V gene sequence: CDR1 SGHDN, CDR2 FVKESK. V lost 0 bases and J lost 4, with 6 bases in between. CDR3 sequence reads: CASSQEIIYGYTF. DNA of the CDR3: TGTGCCAGCAGCCAAGAGATCATCTATGGCTACACCTTC.

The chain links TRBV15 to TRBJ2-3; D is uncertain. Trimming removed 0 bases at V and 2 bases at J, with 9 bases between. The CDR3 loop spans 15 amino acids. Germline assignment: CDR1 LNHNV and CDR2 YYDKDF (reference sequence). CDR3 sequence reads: CATSRDGEFTDTQYF. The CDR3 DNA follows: TGTGCCACCAGCAGAGACGGAGAGTTCACAGATACGCAGTATTTT.

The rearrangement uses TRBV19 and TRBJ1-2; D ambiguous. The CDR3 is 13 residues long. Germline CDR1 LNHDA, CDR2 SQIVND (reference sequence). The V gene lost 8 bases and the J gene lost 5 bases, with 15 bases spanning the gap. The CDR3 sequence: CASLRGFQYGYTF. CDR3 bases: TGTGCCAGTCTGCGCGGGTTTCAGTATGGCTACACCTTC. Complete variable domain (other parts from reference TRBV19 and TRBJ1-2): DGGITQSPKYLFRKEGQNVTLSCEQNLNHDAMYWYRQDPGQGLRLIYYSQIVNDFQKGDIAEGYSVSREKKESFPLTVTSAQKNPTAFYLCASLRGFQYGYTFGSGTRLTVV.

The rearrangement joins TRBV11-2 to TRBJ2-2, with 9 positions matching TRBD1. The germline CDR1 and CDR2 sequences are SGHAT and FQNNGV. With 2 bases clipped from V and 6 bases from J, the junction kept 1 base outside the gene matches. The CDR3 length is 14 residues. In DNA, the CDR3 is TGTGCCAGCAGCTTAACAGGGGGCCCCGGGGAGCTGTTTTTT. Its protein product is CASSLTGGPGELFF.

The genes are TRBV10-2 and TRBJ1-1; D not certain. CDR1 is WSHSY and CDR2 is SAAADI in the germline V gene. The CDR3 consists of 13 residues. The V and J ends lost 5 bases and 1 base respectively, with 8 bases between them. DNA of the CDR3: TGCGCCAGCAGTCTGTCAAGGAACACTGAAGCTTTCTTT. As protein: CASSLSRNTEAFF.